The 23 T cell receptor beta chains reported below all come from one sample, sequenced in a study of T cells in Graves' hyperthyroidism and ophthalmopathy. Authors of the study amplified TCR beta CDR3 regions from RNA transcripts. A first-round RT-PCR of the TCR CDR3 used the HTBI primer set. TCRdb reprocessed the multiplex PCR reads via MiXCR and lists one record per CDR3 protein. The data show some 350,000 distinct CDR3 sequences, around 15% seen once. What was sequenced was blood. The receptor set was obtained from a woman aged 55-75 years with Graves' ophthalmopathy.

This clonotype was seen a few times. V is TRBV5-1 and J is TRBJ1-3; 7 positions match TRBD1. The trim removed 5 bases at V and 2 bases at J, leaving 7 bases unmatched. Germline V lookup: CDR1 SGHRS, CDR2 YFSETQ. The CDR3 covers 15 residues. This CDR3 is CASSSEGAAGNTIYF. CDR3 in DNA: TGCGCCAGCAGTTCCGAGGGGGCAGCTGGAAACACCATATATTTT.

This clonotype was observed at least ten times. The chain has TRBV12-3 or TRBV12-4 and TRBJ1-1; TRBD1 aligns across 8 bases. This CDR3 has 13 residues. Trimming removed 6 bases from V and 4 bases from J; junction bases left unmatched: 4. The CDR3: CASRRQGSTEAFF. CDR3 nucleotide sequence: TGTGCCAGCAGGAGACAGGGGAGCACTGAAGCTTTCTTT.

This clonotype has just a few counts. The genes are TRBV6-1 and TRBJ2-7, with D maybe TRBD2 (5 bases). This CDR3 has 12 amino acids. Trimming left V 8 bases short and J 1 base short, with 9 bases between. The germline V gene has CDR1 MNHNS and CDR2 SASEGT. Here the CDR3 reads CASEGMSYEQYF. The CDR3 coding sequence is TGTGCCAGCGAGGGCATGTCCTACGAGCAGTACTTC.

This clonotype was recorded many times. The chain combines TRBV6-1 with TRBJ2-3; TRBD2 matches at 9 bases. Germline V gene lookup returns CDR1 MNHNS and CDR2 SASEGT. V shed 4 bases and J 3 bases; nucleotides not matched to a gene: 8. The CDR3 is 16 amino acids. CDR3 loop: CASSAPLAGATDTQYF. CDR3 DNA: TGTGCCAGCAGTGCCCCATTAGCGGGAGCGACAGATACGCAGTATTTT.

The sample holds many counts of this clonotype. The chain employs TRBV6-1 and TRBJ2-7; unclear D gene. The CDR3 is 13 residues long. The V gene lost 6 bases and the J gene lost 5 bases, with 14 bases spanning the gap. Germline values: CDR1 MNHNS, CDR2 SASEGT. CDR3 sequence reads: CASRDTGKHEQYF. DNA of the CDR3: TGTGCCAGCAGAGATACTGGGAAACACGAGCAGTACTTC.

Ten or more counts support this clonotype. The chain recombines TRBV7-9 with TRBJ2-1; tentatively, D is TRBD2 (6 bases). The CDR3 spans 16 residues. V was cut by 5 bases and J by 6 bases, with 20 bases left in between. Germline V gives CDR1 SEHNR, CDR2 FQNEAQ (reference sequence). Here the CDR3 reads CASSPRGGLFINEQFF. The CDR3 bases are TGTGCCAGCAGCCCGCGGGGCGGACTATTCATCAATGAGCAGTTCTTC.

The J gene is TRBJ2-2, the V gene TRBV5-1, with 7 nucleotides matching TRBD1. Germline V lookup: CDR1 SGHRS, CDR2 YFSETQ. The ends lost 4 bases at V and 5 bases at J; junction bases unmatched: 11. The CDR3 totals 16 residues. The CDR3 region is CASSQNPGQQTGELFF. For the CDR3, the DNA is TGCGCCAGCAGCCAAAACCCGGGACAGCAGACCGGGGAGCTGTTTTTT. Full variable domain (remainder filled in from reference TRBV5-1 and TRBJ2-2): KAGVTQTPRYLIKTRGQQVTLSCSPISGHRSVSWYQQTPGQGLQFLFEYFSETQRNKGNFPGRFSGRQFSNSRSEMNVSTLELGDSALYLCASSQNPGQQTGELFFGEGSRLTVL.

The chain carries TRBV9 and TRBJ2-1, with 8 positions matching TRBD2. The germline V gene has CDR1 SGDLS and CDR2 YYNGEE. The CDR3 extends over 14 amino acids. V gave up 0 bases and J gave up 7 bases; unmatched junction bases: 3. The CDR3 region is CASSVATGGNEQFF. Here the CDR3 DNA reads TGTGCCAGCAGCGTAGCTACGGGAGGGAATGAGCAGTTCTTC.

This clonotype was picked up many times. The chain links TRBV30 to TRBJ2-2, with D perhaps TRBD1 (5 bases). The CDR3 spans 14 residues. Trimming stripped 0 bases from V and 4 bases from J, with 9 bases between. Germline-derived CDR1 and CDR2 are GTSNPN and SVGIG (reference sequence). The CDR3 here is CAWSVQAGTGELFF. CDR3 nucleotides: TGTGCCTGGAGTGTACAGGCAGGCACCGGGGAGCTGTTTTTT.

This clonotype was observed many times. The chain joins TRBV12-3 or TRBV12-4 to TRBJ2-7, with no clear D. The CDR3 is 14 residues long. V was trimmed by 10 bases and J by 1 base, leaving 17 bases between them. This CDR3 is CATSVGRRSYEQYF. In DNA form, the CDR3 reads TGTGCCACTTCTGTGGGCAGGCGATCCTACGAGCAGTACTTC.

This clonotype was picked up a small number of times. This rearrangement joins TRBV12-5 to TRBJ2-2; perhaps TRBD2 as D (5 bases). The V gene's germline CDR1 is LGHNT and CDR2 FRNRAP. Trimming took off 6 bases at V and 7 bases at J, with 9 bases between the two ends. CDR3 length equals 12 residues. The CDR3, as DNA: TGTGCTAGTGGCCCAGCGGTCGGGGAGCTGTTTTTT. It is translated as CASGPAVGELFF.

V gene TRBV28 combines with J gene TRBJ2-5; 15 bases are shared with TRBD2. The trim removed 5 bases at V and 0 bases at J, leaving 13 bases unmatched. Germline V gene sequence: CDR1 MDHEN, CDR2 SYDVKM. This CDR3 has 20 residues. The CDR3, as DNA: TGTGCCAGCAGTGGACTAGCGGGAGGGCGGGCCCCCACGTACCAAGAGACCCAGTACTTC. Translated: CASSGLAGGRAPTYQETQYF.

This clonotype was recorded many times. The chain employs TRBV20-1 and TRBJ2-7; the match to TRBD2 covers 10 bases. CDR1 is DFQATT, CDR2 SNEGSKA, per germline (reference sequence). CDR3 length: 14 residues. V gave up 2 bases and J gave up 2 bases; unmatched junction bases: 3. The DNA of the CDR3 is TGCAGTGCTAGATGGACTAGCGGAACCTACGAGCAGTACTTC. Its translation: CSARWTSGTYEQYF.

This chain uses TRBV29-1 with TRBJ1-1; D not resolved. This CDR3 comprises 13 residues. Germline values: CDR1 SQVTM, CDR2 ANQGSEA. V lost 3 bases and J lost 2, with 10 bases in between. This CDR3 is CSVELQKNTEAFF. The CDR3 bases are TGCAGCGTTGAGTTGCAGAAAAACACTGAAGCTTTCTTT. Drawing the rest from reference TRBV29-1 and TRBJ1-1, the complete variable domain is SAVISQKPSRDICQRGTSLTIQCQVDSQVTMMFWYRQQPGQSLTLIATANQGSEATYESGFVIDKFPISRPNLTFSTLTVSNMSPEDSSIYLCSVELQKNTEAFFGQGTRLTVV.

This clonotype came up many times. The chain couples TRBV6-6 to TRBJ2-7; D is tentatively TRBD1 or TRBD2 (5 bases each). The V gene lost 0 bases and the J gene lost 3 bases, with 9 bases spanning the gap. This CDR3 has 14 residues. The germline gives CDR1 MNHNY, CDR2 SVGAGI (reference sequence). The CDR3: CASSYSGVGYEQYF. CDR3 coding DNA: TGTGCCAGCAGTTACTCGGGGGTAGGCTACGAGCAGTACTTC.

This clonotype was detected only a few times. V usage is TRBV24-1 and J usage is TRBJ2-6; 10 nucleotides match TRBD1. CDR1 KGHDR and CDR2 SFDVKD come from the germline V gene. The CDR3 runs 16 residues. V lost 4 bases and J lost 3; bases outside the gene matches: 2. The CDR3 here is CATSETGGGGANVLTF. DNA of the CDR3: TGTGCCACCAGTGAGACAGGGGGCGGTGGGGCCAACGTCCTGACTTTC.

This chain uses TRBV28 with TRBJ2-2; maybe TRBD1 (5 bases). Germline loops: CDR1 MDHEN, CDR2 SYDVKM. The CDR3 contains 15 residues. V lost 5 bases and J 6 bases, leaving 16 bases between the germline ends. The DNA of the CDR3 is TGTGCCAGCAGTACTTCAAAGGGGCCGGCCGGGGAGCTGTTTTTT. It yields the protein CASSTSKGPAGELFF.

The sample holds a few counts of this clonotype. The chain employs TRBV28 and TRBJ1-3; the D gene is possibly TRBD1 (6 bases). This CDR3 region has 15 residues. In germline, CDR1 is MDHEN, CDR2 SYDVKM. V gave up 2 bases and J gave up 5 bases, with 13 bases separating them. In nucleotides, the CDR3 is TGTGCCAGCAGTTTAACCGGACGGGGGCGAAACACCATATATTTT. It is translated as CASSLTGRGRNTIYF.

This clonotype was detected a few times. J is TRBJ1-3 and V is TRBV6-5; 7 nucleotides align to TRBD1. Trimming removed 2 bases from V and 4 bases from J; junction bases left unmatched: 5. This CDR3 spans 15 amino acids. Germline V gene sequence: CDR1 MNHEY, CDR2 SVGAGI. The CDR3 loop is CASSYGAGQGNTIYF. As DNA, the CDR3 is TGTGCCAGCAGTTACGGTGCGGGACAGGGAAACACCATATATTTT.

V gene TRBV6-5 combines with J gene TRBJ1-1; D gene uncertain. The V end was cut by 3 bases, the J end by 6 bases, with 8 bases between. Germline values: CDR1 MNHEY, CDR2 SVGAGI. CDR3 length equals 12 residues. CDR3 amino acids: CASSYGQAEAFF. The CDR3 DNA reads as TGTGCCAGCAGTTATGGGCAGGCTGAAGCTTTCTTT.

This chain connects TRBV20-1 to TRBJ2-1, with TRBD1 matching 7 bases. J gave up 4 bases and V 3 bases, and 12 bases lay outside the gene matches. Per germline, CDR1 DFQATT and CDR2 SNEGSKA (reference sequence). The CDR3 contains 16 residues. This chain's CDR3 is CSASTLPGTAYNEQFF. CDR3 in DNA: TGCAGTGCTAGCACCCTGCCCGGGACAGCATACAATGAGCAGTTCTTC.

This clonotype was seen at least ten times. The chain joins TRBV5-5 to TRBJ2-3; 11 bases are a match to TRBD2. This CDR3 spans 17 amino acids. The V segment lost 0 bases and the J segment 0 bases; nucleotides outside the gene matches: 3. Germline V gene sequence: CDR1 SGHKS, CDR2 YYEKEE (reference sequence). This chain's CDR3 is CASSLARTSGSTDTQYF. The CDR3 DNA is TGTGCCAGCAGCTTGGCACGGACTAGCGGGAGCACAGATACGCAGTATTTT.

This clonotype was recorded at least ten times. The V and J genes are TRBV6-1 and TRBJ1-2, with TRBD1 matching over 7 bases. The CDR3 spans 13 residues. Looked up from germline, CDR1 is MNHNS and CDR2 is SASEGT. J lost 4 bases, V lost 6 bases, and 5 bases had no gene match. The chain's CDR3 is CASSTGEIYGYTF. The CDR3 nucleotides are TGTGCCAGCAGCACAGGGGAAATCTATGGCTACACCTTC.